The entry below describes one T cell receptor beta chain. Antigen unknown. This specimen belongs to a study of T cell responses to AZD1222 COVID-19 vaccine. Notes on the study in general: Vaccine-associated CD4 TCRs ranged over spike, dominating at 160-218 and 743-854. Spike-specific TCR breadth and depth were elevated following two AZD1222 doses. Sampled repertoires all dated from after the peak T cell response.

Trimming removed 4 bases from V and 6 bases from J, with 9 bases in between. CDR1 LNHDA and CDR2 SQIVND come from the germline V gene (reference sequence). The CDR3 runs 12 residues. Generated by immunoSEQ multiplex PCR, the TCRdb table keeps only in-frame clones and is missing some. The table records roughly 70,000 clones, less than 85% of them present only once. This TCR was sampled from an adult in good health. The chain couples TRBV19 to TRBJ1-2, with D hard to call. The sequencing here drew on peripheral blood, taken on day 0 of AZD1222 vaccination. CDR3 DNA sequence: TGTGCCAGTAGTAGTTCGGGAAATGGCTACACCTTC. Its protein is CASSSSGNGYTF.